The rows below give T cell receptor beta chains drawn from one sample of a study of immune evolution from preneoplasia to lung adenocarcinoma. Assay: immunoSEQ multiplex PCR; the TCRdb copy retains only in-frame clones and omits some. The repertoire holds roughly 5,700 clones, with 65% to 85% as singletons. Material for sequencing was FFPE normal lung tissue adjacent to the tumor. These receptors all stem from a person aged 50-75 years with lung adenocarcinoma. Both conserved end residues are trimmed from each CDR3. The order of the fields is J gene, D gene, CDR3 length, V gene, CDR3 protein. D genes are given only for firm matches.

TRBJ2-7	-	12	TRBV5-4	ASSRVESVYEQY
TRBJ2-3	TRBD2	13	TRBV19	ASSIGGGRGDTQY
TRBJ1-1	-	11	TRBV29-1	SARLGRGTEAF
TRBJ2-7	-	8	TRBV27	ASSLYEQY
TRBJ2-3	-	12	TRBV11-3	ASSLDLKGDTQY
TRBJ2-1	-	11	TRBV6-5	ASSLTGRDEQF
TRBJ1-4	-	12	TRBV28	ASSQGSRNGKLF
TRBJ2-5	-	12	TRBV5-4	ASSLGRVTETQY
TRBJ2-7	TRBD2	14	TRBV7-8	ASSPRLAQSSYEQY
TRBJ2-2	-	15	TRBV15	ATSRDLGTTNTGELF
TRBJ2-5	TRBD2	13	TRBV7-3	ASSAGGRAGETQY
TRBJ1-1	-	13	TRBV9	ASSPGGPENTEAF
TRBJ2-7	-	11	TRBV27	ASSLSRTAGQY
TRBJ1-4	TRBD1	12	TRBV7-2	ASSLTGQGEKLF
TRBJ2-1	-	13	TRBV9	ASSLRDRQYNEQF
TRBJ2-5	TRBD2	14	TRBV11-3	ASSLGTSGSWETQY
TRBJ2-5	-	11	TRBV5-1	ASSLSNRETQY
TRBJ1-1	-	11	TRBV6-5	ASSPPNSAEAF
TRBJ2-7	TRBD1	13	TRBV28	ASSLPGTGRYEQY
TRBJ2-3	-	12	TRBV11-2	ASSLLGIGDTQY
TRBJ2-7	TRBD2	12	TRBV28	ASTLAGFPYEQY
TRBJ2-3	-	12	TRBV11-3	ASSLDRREGTQY
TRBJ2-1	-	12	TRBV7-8	ASSLVLTNAGQF
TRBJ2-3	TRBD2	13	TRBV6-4	ASSNASGGPDTQY
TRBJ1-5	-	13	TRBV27	ASSYRSLGNQPQH
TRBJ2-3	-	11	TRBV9	ASSAGLTDTQY
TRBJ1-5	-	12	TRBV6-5	ASSSEISNQPQH
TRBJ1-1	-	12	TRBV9	ASSVAGQITEAF
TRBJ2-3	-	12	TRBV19	ASTQGRLGDTQY
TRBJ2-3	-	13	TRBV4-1	ASSQEGLQRDTQY
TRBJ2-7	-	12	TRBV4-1	ASSQAEISYEQY
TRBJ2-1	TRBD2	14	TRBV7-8	ASSTRSSGRINEQF
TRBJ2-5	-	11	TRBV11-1	ASSFGQKETQY
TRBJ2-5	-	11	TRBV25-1	ASRREGGGTQY
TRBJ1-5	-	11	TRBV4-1	ASSQEWGQPQH
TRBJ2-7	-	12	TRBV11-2	ASSLAGTWGEQY
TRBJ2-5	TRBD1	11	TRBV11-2	ASSLGTGSPQY
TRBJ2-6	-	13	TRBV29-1	SVRVVVSGANVLT
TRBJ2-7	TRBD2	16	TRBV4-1	ASSQVGTSGRSRYEQY
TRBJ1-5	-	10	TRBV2	ASRFANQPQH
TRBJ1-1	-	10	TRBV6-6	ASATGNTEAF
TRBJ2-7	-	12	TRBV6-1	ASSEWGMGYEQY
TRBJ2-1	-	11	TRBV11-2	ASSLDRQNEQF
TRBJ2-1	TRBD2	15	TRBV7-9	ASSLRGGRPSGVEQF
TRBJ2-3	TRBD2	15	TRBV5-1	ASSLRSGGSGADTQY
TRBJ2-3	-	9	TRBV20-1	SARDGYTQY
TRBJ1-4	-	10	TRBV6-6	ASSYRVEKLF
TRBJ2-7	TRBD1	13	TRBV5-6	ASSVFRTGGYKQY